This passage covers 26 T cell receptor beta chains from one sample sequenced in a study of blood T cell repertoires in COVID-19. Sequenced by immunoSEQ multiplex PCR; TCRdb stores in-frame clones only, minus some. This sample has 200,000 to 300,000 clones, with around four fifths found just once. Sequencing input: peripheral blood. These receptor sequences come from a woman aged 55 to 70 with active or convalescent COVID-19.

V is TRBV2 and J is TRBJ1-6; a weak D match, TRBD1 (5 bases). Looked up from germline, CDR1 is SNHLY and CDR2 is FYNNEI. The germline V and J ends were trimmed by 2 bases and 6 bases, with 11 bases remaining between them. The CDR3 loop spans 15 amino acids. CDR3 bases: TGTGCCAGCAGTGAAACGGGGACTCGTAATTCACCCCTCCACTTT. This gives the protein CASSETGTRNSPLHF. The entire variable domain, with the rest obtained from reference TRBV2 and TRBJ1-6, is as follows: EPEVTQTPSHQVTQMGQEVILRCVPISNHLYFYWYRQILGQKVEFLVSFYNNEISEKSEIFDDQFSVERPDGSNFTLKIRSTKLEDSAMYFCASSETGTRNSPLHFGNGTRLTVT.

The chain carries TRBV27 and TRBJ1-2; 7 bases match TRBD1. The CDR3 spans 12 residues. Germline lookup yields CDR1 MNHEY and CDR2 SMNVEV (reference sequence). V shed 6 bases, J shed 6 bases, and the junction held 4 bases outside the gene matches. The CDR3 sequence is CASRTGRNGYTF. DNA for the CDR3: TGTGCCAGCAGGACAGGGCGGAATGGCTACACCTTC.

The chain is built from TRBV7-9 and TRBJ2-7; 9 bases agree with TRBD1. The J segment lost 4 bases and the V segment lost 5 bases, leaving 12 bases of the junction unmatched. This CDR3 spans 16 amino acids. CDR1 SEHNR and CDR2 FQNEAQ come from the germline V gene (reference sequence). The CDR3 DNA follows: TGTGCCAGCAGCGGACAGGCCGGACAGGGGTTGTACGAGCAGTACTTC. Translation gives CASSGQAGQGLYEQYF.

The chain is built from TRBV3-1 (or the pseudogene TRBV3-2) and TRBJ1-1, with 7 bases that match TRBD1. Germline assignment: CDR1 LGHDT and CDR2 YNNKEL (reference sequence). The CDR3 is 12 residues long. J lost 8 bases, V lost 4 bases, and 4 bases had no gene match. The CDR3 bases are TGTGCCAGCAGCCTAGGGACAGTCGAAGCTTTCTTT. This sequence encodes CASSLGTVEAFF.

This clone was recorded a few times. Within the sample, other DNA sequences also encode this same CDR3. The chain is built from TRBV2 and TRBJ1-6; D gene ambiguous. Germline CDR1 and CDR2: SNHLY and FYNNEI. The CDR3 is 13 residues long. V was cut by 1 base and J by 7 bases, with 5 bases left in between. CDR3 region: CASSEVANSPLHF. CDR3 coding DNA: TGTGCCAGCAGTGAAGTCGCGAATTCACCCCTCCACTTT.

The V call is TRBV6-1, the J call TRBJ1-6; 7 nucleotides line up with TRBD1. This CDR3 has 15 amino acids. Germline loops: CDR1 MNHNS, CDR2 SASEGT. With V trimmed by 1 base and J by 13 bases, 10 bases remained unmatched. CDR3 amino acids: CASSEVQGENWPLHF. The CDR3 nucleotides are TGTGCCAGCAGTGAAGTCCAGGGGGAAAATTGGCCCCTCCACTTT.

The V call is TRBV28, the J call TRBJ1-2, with TRBD1 matching over 7 bases. V shed 6 bases and J 7 bases; nucleotides not matched to a gene: 17. This CDR3 is 16 amino acids long. The germline CDR1 and CDR2 sequences are MDHEN and SYDVKM. The CDR3 loop is CASSPRGRGKNGGYTF. The CDR3 DNA is TGTGCCAGCAGCCCTCGGGGCAGGGGGAAAAATGGTGGCTACACCTTC.

V and J are TRBV6-1 and TRBJ2-2; D possibly corresponds to TRBD2 (7 bases). Germline V CDR1 and CDR2: MNHNS, SASEGT. V was shortened by 1 base and J by 3 bases, with 15 bases between the two germline ends. This CDR3 is 17 amino acids long. This CDR3 reads CASSEVFGGRDTGELFF. In DNA form, the CDR3 reads TGTGCCAGCAGTGAAGTCTTCGGGGGGCGGGACACCGGGGAGCTGTTTTTT.

V is TRBV10-3 and J is TRBJ2-5, with a tentative D call TRBD2 (7 bases). V was pared by 2 bases and J by 5 bases, with 18 bases between. Germline loops: CDR1 ENHRY, CDR2 SYGVKD. This CDR3 contains 16 residues. The CDR3 loop is CAISEIGGGGYETQYF. CDR3 DNA sequence: TGTGCCATCAGTGAGATCGGCGGGGGCGGGTATGAGACCCAGTACTTC.

The chain recombines TRBV11-3 with TRBJ1-5; D gene unclear. CDR1 and CDR2 (germline): SGHNT, YENEEA. V was shortened by 0 bases and J by 3 bases, with 18 bases between the two germline ends. The CDR3 contains 18 residues. The CDR3 loop reads CASSLDPPAGRVNQPQHF. Here the CDR3 DNA reads TGTGCCAGCAGCTTAGACCCCCCGGCGGGAAGGGTCAATCAGCCCCAGCATTTT.

The rearrangement joins TRBV2 to TRBJ1-3, with 8 bases fitting TRBD1. The J segment lost 3 bases and the V segment lost 5 bases, leaving 9 bases of the junction unmatched. CDR3 size: 16 residues. Germline assignment: CDR1 SNHLY and CDR2 FYNNEI. The DNA of the CDR3 is TGTGCCAGCAGTTTAGTGGCAGGGGGCTTTGGAAACACCATATATTTT. Protein product: CASSLVAGGFGNTIYF.

The chain recombines TRBV5-4 with TRBJ1-1; 8 bases agree with TRBD1. V shed 4 bases, J shed 3 bases, and the junction held 11 bases outside the gene matches. Germline V CDR1 and CDR2: SGHNT, YYREEE (reference sequence). This CDR3 has 16 amino acids. Here the CDR3 DNA reads TGTGCCAGCAGCATCAGACAGGGGTCCGCACACACTGAAGCTTTCTTT. Its translation: CASSIRQGSAHTEAFF.

DNA for the CDR3: TGCGCCAGCAGCTTGGGAGGAGACCAGACCCAGTACTTC. As protein: CASSLGGDQTQYF. The chain recombines TRBV5-1 with TRBJ2-5; D gene uncertain. The CDR3 runs 13 residues. Germline V gives CDR1 SGHRS, CDR2 YFSETQ. V was cut by 0 bases and J by 6 bases, with 9 bases left in between. Drawing the rest from reference TRBV5-1 and TRBJ2-5, the complete variable domain is KAGVTQTPRYLIKTRGQQVTLSCSPISGHRSVSWYQQTPGQGLQFLFEYFSETQRNKGNFPGRFSGRQFSNSRSEMNVSTLELGDSALYLCASSLGGDQTQYFGPGTRLLVL.

In its sample, this clone was seen a few times. The chain has TRBV7-8 and TRBJ1-1; 9 bases fit TRBD1. This CDR3 has 15 amino acids. The trim removed 5 bases at V and 7 bases at J, leaving 11 bases unmatched. Germline CDR1 is SGHVS and CDR2 is FQNEAQ. CDR3 bases: TGTGCCAGCAGCCCATCTGGGGACAGGGCGGGTGAAGCTTTCTTT. Translating it yields CASSPSGDRAGEAFF.

The CDR3 DNA follows: TGTGCCAGCAGCCAACACGGTCAGGATTATGGCTACACCTTC. Amino acid sequence: CASSQHGQDYGYTF. The chain has TRBV14 and TRBJ1-2; D unresolved. This CDR3 is 14 amino acids long. V was trimmed by 2 bases and J by 5 bases, leaving 12 bases between them. Per the germline V gene, CDR1 is SGHDN and CDR2 is FVKESK.

This chain connects TRBV7-7 to TRBJ1-4; 9 nucleotides agree with TRBD1. V was pared by 5 bases and J by 5 bases, with 3 bases of the junction left unmatched. This CDR3 spans 14 amino acids. From germline, CDR1 is SSHAT and CDR2 FNYEAQ (reference sequence). CDR3 in DNA: TGTGCCAGCAGCCTCGGGACAGGGAATGAAAAACTGTTTTTT. Translating gives CASSLGTGNEKLFF.

The gene calls are TRBV9 and TRBJ2-3; possibly TRBD2 for D (5 bases). CDR3 length: 12 amino acids. The V end lost 4 bases, the J end lost 8 bases, and 11 bases lay between the germline ends. Germline CDR1 SGDLS, CDR2 YYNGEE. The CDR3 sequence is CASSPAEGTQYF. As DNA, the CDR3 is TGTGCCAGCAGCCCAGCTGAGGGTACGCAGTATTTT. The complete variable domain, with remaining parts taken from reference TRBV9 and TRBJ2-3, reads DSGVTQTPKHLITATGQRVTLRCSPRSGDLSVYWYQQSLDQGLQFLIQYYNGEERAKGNILERFSAQQFPDLHSELNLSSLELGDSALYFCASSPAEGTQYFGPGTRLTVL.

V is TRBV7-2 and J is TRBJ2-7; TRBD2 agrees at 12 bases. The CDR3 runs to 17 residues. The V gene end was trimmed by 5 bases and the J gene end by 4 bases; junction bases not matched to a gene: 12. Germline values: CDR1 SGHTA, CDR2 FQGNSA. CDR3 in amino acids: CASSPPRLAGAGYEQYF. As DNA, the CDR3 is TGTGCCAGCAGCCCCCCCCGACTAGCGGGGGCCGGTTACGAGCAGTACTTC.

This clone was counted once. The chain couples TRBV2 to TRBJ2-3, with 9 bases fitting TRBD2. This CDR3 region has 15 residues. The germline gives CDR1 SNHLY, CDR2 FYNNEI. With V trimmed by 2 bases and J by 6 bases, 6 bases remained unmatched. As DNA, the CDR3 is TGTGCCAGCAGTGAAAGGGCTAGCGGGGAGGATACGCAGTATTTT. Protein product: CASSERASGEDTQYF. The variable domain in full, with the rest retrieved from reference TRBV2 and TRBJ2-3, is EPEVTQTPSHQVTQMGQEVILRCVPISNHLYFYWYRQILGQKVEFLVSFYNNEISEKSEIFDDQFSVERPDGSNFTLKIRSTKLEDSAMYFCASSERASGEDTQYFGPGTRLTVL.

The chain employs TRBV5-1 and TRBJ1-2; TRBD1 agrees at 7 bases. The CDR3 has 14 residues. CDR1 is SGHRS, CDR2 YFSETQ, per germline. V lost 4 bases and J lost 6; bases outside the gene matches: 9. In nucleotides, the CDR3 is TGCGCCAGCAGCCTAACAGGGGAACTAGATGGCTACACCTTC. This sequence encodes CASSLTGELDGYTF.

This clone was seen once. This chain joins TRBV6-5 and TRBJ1-3, with 9 bases aligning to TRBD1. Germline assignment: CDR1 MNHEY and CDR2 SVGAGI. Trimming removed 2 bases from V and 3 bases from J; junction bases left unmatched: 5. This CDR3 spans 16 amino acids. CDR3 region: CASSYVTGGRGNTIYF. CDR3 DNA: TGTGCCAGCAGTTACGTAACAGGGGGCCGTGGAAACACCATATATTTT.

Details on this clone: Other DNA sequences in the sample encode the same CDR3. J is TRBJ2-5 and V is TRBV11-2; no definite D call. CDR1 is SGHAT, CDR2 FQNNGV, per germline. The CDR3 spans 13 residues. Trimming pared 1 base from V and 1 base from J, leaving 4 bases between. Written as DNA, the CDR3 is TGTGCCAGCAGCTTAGGCGCCCAAGAGACCCAGTACTTC. This gives the protein CASSLGAQETQYF. The full variable domain, with the rest looked up from reference TRBV11-2 and TRBJ2-5, is EAGVAQSPRYKIIEKRQSVAFWCNPISGHATLYWYQQILGQGPKLLIQFQNNGVVDDSQLPKDRFSAERLKGVDSTLKIQPAKLEDSAVYLCASSLGAQETQYFGPGTRLLVL.

V usage is TRBV7-8 and J usage is TRBJ1-1, with a possible D match to TRBD1 (5 bases). The CDR3 contains 15 residues. Trimming pared 0 bases from V and 7 bases from J, leaving 15 bases between. Per the germline V gene, CDR1 is SGHVS and CDR2 is FQNEAQ. The CDR3 is CASSLAPAQGGEAFF. Here the CDR3 DNA reads TGTGCCAGCAGCTTAGCGCCTGCTCAGGGTGGTGAAGCTTTCTTT.

In DNA form, the CDR3 reads TGTGCCAGCAGCCAGACAGGAGTAGGGGAAAAACTGTTTTTT. It is translated as CASSQTGVGEKLFF. The chain employs TRBV7-9 and TRBJ1-4; a possible D gene is TRBD1 (6 bases). Germline CDR1 is SEHNR and CDR2 is FQNEAQ (reference sequence). Between the trimmed V and J ends, which lost 5 bases and 8 bases, there was a span of 15 bases. This CDR3 region has 14 residues.

The chain joins TRBV5-1 to TRBJ2-2; weak D call: TRBD1 (5 bases). V lost 1 base and J lost 6, with 16 bases in between. This CDR3 spans 16 amino acids. The germline V gene has CDR1 SGHRS and CDR2 YFSETQ. CDR3 DNA: TGCGCCAGCAGCTTGTACCAGGGCCAAGGGTCCGGGGAGCTGTTTTTT. Protein sequence: CASSLYQGQGSGELFF.

The rearrangement joins TRBV7-2 to TRBJ2-4, with D maybe TRBD2 (6 bases). V was cut by 5 bases and J by 1 base, with 15 bases left in between. Germline-derived CDR1 and CDR2 are SGHTA and FQGNSA. CDR3 length: 16 amino acids. The CDR3 DNA follows: TGTGCCAGCAGCCCCCGACGGAGGGAGGCCAAAAACATTCAGTACTTC. Its translation is CASSPRRREAKNIQYF. The full variable domain, completed using reference TRBV7-2 and TRBJ2-4, is GAGVSQSPSNKVTEKGKDVELRCDPISGHTALYWYRQSLGQGLEFLIYFQGNSAPDKSGLPSDRFSAERTGGSVSTLTIQRTQQEDSAVYLCASSPRRREAKNIQYFGAGTRLSVL.